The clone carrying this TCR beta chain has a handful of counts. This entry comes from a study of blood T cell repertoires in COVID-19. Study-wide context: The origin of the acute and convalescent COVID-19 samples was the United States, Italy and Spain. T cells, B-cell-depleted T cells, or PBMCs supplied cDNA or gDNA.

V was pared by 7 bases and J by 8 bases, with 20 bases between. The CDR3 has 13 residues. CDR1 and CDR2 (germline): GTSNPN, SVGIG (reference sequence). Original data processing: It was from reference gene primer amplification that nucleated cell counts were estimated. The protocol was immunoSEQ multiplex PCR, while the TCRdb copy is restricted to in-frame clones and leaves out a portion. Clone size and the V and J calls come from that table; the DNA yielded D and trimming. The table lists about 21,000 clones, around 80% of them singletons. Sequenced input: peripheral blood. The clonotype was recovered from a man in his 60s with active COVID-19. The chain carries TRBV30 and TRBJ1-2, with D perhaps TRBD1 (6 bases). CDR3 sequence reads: CAFRKGGVDGYTF. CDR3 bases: TGTGCCTTTCGTAAAGGGGGGGTAGACGGCTACACCTTC.